This T cell receptor (beta chain) was captured by sequencing in a study of vaccination effects on CD4 cells after COVID-19. Study as a whole: Roughly 1.9 million PBMC per well received 9 to 10 IU/ml IL-2 and around 11 ug/ml peptides in culture.

Germline CDR1 KGHSH, CDR2 LQKENI. This CDR3 has 18 amino acids. J lost 7 bases, V lost 5 bases, and 16 bases had no gene match. It was after approximately 11 days of culture that CD4+ T cells were isolated. Points from the study as a whole: For convalescents, most of the spike-reactive clones seen post-vaccine were new vaccine-induced clones. Convalescent patients were few in the study, and early post-infection timepoints were absent. Among infection- and vaccine-induced clones, marked clonal contraction occurred late after vaccination.

Only in-frame clones appear in the TCRdb table, and some are missing; sequencing was by immunoSEQ multiplex PCR. The sample includes tens of thousands of clones, approximately 72% of them seen just once. This clone has more than one count but fewer than ten. Antigen specificity is unknown. The rearrangement joins TRBV18 to TRBJ2-4, with TRBD1 matching over 11 bases. This receptor was obtained from a human donor who had a prior SARS-CoV-2 infection. Source: CD4+ T cells from PBMCs cultured without peptide, taken before COVID-19 vaccination. The DNA for the CDR3 is TGTGCCAGCTCAGCAGCACGAGGGACAGGGGGGTTAGTGAACATTCAGTACTTC. Protein: CASSAARGTGGLVNIQYF.